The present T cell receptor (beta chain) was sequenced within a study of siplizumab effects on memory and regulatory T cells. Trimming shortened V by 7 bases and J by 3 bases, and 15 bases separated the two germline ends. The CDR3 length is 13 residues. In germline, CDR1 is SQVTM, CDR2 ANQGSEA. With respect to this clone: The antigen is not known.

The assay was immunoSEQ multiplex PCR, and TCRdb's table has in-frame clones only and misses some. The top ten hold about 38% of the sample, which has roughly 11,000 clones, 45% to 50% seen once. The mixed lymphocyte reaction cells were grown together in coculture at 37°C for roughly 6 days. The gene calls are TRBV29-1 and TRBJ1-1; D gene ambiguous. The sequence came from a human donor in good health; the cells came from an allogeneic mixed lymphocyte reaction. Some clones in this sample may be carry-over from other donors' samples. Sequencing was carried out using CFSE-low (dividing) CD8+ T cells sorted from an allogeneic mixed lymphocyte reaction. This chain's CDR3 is CSGGTDYYTEAFF. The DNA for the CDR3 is TGCAGCGGCGGAACGGATTATTACACTGAAGCTTTCTTT.